The 10 T cell receptor beta chains given below trace back to one sample, sequenced in a study of T cell responses to AZD1222 COVID-19 vaccine (TCRdb year 2021). This specimen's time point label, per the study, means: baseline before first vaccination. Libraries were prepared through the immunoSEQ multiplex PCR assay. Entries here come from immuneACCESS through TCRdb and include only in-frame sequences with V and J called. Some clones fail to appear in such tables; in the studies checked, an unresolved V gene covers under half of the shortfall, and the cause of the remainder is unknown. Across this sample there are roughly 140,000 clones, with around 90% seen only once. The ten largest clones capture approximately 1.7% of the sample. Here the sequenced sample was peripheral blood, taken on day 0 of AZD1222 vaccination. The source of these receptors is an adult in good health.

This clone occurred once. The chain carries TRBV30 and TRBJ1-5; D not certain. Looked up from germline, CDR1 is GTSNPN and CDR2 is SVGIG (reference sequence). The CDR3 extends over 13 amino acids. V was trimmed by 0 bases and J by 4 bases, leaving 7 bases between them. The CDR3 loop reads CAWSVSGNQPQHF. The CDR3 DNA sequence: TGTGCCTGGAGTGTTTCGGGGAATCAGCCCCAGCATTTT.

The chain combines TRBV6-5 with TRBJ1-5; TRBD1 agrees at 10 bases. This CDR3 is built from 15 residues. Trimming cost V 7 bases and J 1 base; bases outside gene matches: 4. From germline, CDR1 is MNHEY and CDR2 SVGAGI. CDR3 residues: CASNDRGLSNQPQHF. CDR3 sequence (DNA): TGTGCCAGCAACGACAGGGGGCTGAGCAATCAGCCCCAGCATTTT.

The chain combines TRBV6-5 with TRBJ2-7; 9 nucleotides line up with TRBD1. This CDR3 contains 13 residues. V gave up 11 bases and J gave up 4 bases; unmatched junction bases: 9. Germline V CDR1 and CDR2: MNHEY, SVGAGI. The CDR3 loop reads CAGCLGQGYEQYF. As DNA, the CDR3 is TGTGCCGGGTGCCTGGGACAGGGTTACGAGCAGTACTTC.

The chain recombines TRBV6-4 with TRBJ2-1; 11 bases match TRBD2. The J segment lost 6 bases and the V segment lost 4 bases, leaving 5 bases of the junction unmatched. The CDR3 runs to 15 residues. Germline assignment: CDR1 MRHNA and CDR2 SNTAGT. The CDR3, as DNA: TGTGCCAGCAGTGTGACTAGCGGGGCTCCCAATGAGCAGTTCTTC. It specifies CASSVTSGAPNEQFF.

This chain uses TRBV15 with TRBJ2-7; tentative D call: TRBD1 (6 bases). The CDR3 spans 14 residues. With 1 base removed from V and 5 bases from J, the gap between germline ends came to 12 bases. The germline gives CDR1 LNHNV, CDR2 YYDKDF (reference sequence). This CDR3 reads CATSRGLEGDEQYF. Here the CDR3 DNA reads TGTGCCACCAGCAGAGGTCTAGAGGGGGACGAGCAGTACTTC.

The DNA of the CDR3 is TGTGCCAGCAGTTCTTCCGGGACGGGAGCCTCCTACGAGCAGTACTTC. This sequence encodes CASSSSGTGASYEQYF. The J gene is TRBJ2-7, the V gene TRBV28; D may be TRBD2 (6 bases). CDR3 size: 16 residues. Trimming took 4 bases from V and 0 from J, leaving 16 bases between them. In germline, CDR1 is MDHEN, CDR2 SYDVKM. Full variable domain (missing parts from reference TRBV28 and TRBJ2-7): DVKVTQSSRYLVKRTGEKVFLECVQDMDHENMFWYRQDPGLGLRLIYFSYDVKMKEKGDIPEGYSVSREKKERFSLILESASTNQTSMYLCASSSSGTGASYEQYFGPGTRLTVT.

The V and J genes are TRBV12-3 or TRBV12-4 and TRBJ1-5; no reliable D call. The CDR3 is made up of 13 amino acids. Trimming took 6 bases from V and 6 from J, leaving 12 bases between them. The CDR3 protein is CASSRFSGQPQHF. The CDR3 DNA is TGTGCCAGCAGCCGCTTTAGTGGTCAGCCCCAGCATTTT.

J is TRBJ2-7 and V is TRBV6-1; no definite D call. In germline, CDR1 is MNHNS, CDR2 SASEGT. V was shortened by 0 bases and J by 9 bases, with 6 bases between the two germline ends. The CDR3 is made up of 11 amino acids. As DNA, the CDR3 is TGTGCCAGCAGTGAAGCATGGGGGCAGTACTTC. Translating it yields CASSEAWGQYF.

The V call is TRBV20-1, the J call TRBJ1-5, with D uncertain. Germline CDR1 reads DFQATT; CDR2 reads SNEGSKA (reference sequence). The V end was cut by 3 bases, the J end by 6 bases, with 12 bases between. The CDR3 consists of 13 residues. The CDR3 region has the DNA TGCAGTGCTAGTGCCGGGTCTAGTCAGCCCCAGCATTTT. Protein: CSASAGSSQPQHF.

This sequence joins TRBV2 and TRBJ1-2; no firm D call. Germline CDR1 reads SNHLY; CDR2 reads FYNNEI. V lost 5 bases and J 8 bases, leaving 21 bases between the germline ends. This CDR3 contains 15 residues. CDR3 loop: CASSQHQAGYEGYTF. As DNA, the CDR3 is TGTGCCAGCAGTCAACATCAGGCAGGTTATGAAGGCTACACCTTC.